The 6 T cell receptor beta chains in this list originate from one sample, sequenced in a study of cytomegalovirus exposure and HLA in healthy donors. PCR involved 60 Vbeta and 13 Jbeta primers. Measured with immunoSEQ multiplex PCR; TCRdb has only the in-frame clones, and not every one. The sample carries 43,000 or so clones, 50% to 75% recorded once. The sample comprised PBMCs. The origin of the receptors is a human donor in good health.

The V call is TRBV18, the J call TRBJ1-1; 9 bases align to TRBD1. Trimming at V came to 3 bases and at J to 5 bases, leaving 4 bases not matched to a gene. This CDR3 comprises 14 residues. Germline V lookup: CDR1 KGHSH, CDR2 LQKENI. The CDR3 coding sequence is TGTGCCAGCTCACCGGGGACAGGGAGAACTGAAGCTTTCTTT. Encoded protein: CASSPGTGRTEAFF.

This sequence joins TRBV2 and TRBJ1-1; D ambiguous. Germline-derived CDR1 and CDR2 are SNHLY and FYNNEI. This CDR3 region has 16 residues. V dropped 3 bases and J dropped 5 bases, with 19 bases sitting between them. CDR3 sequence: CASSDGLLDSGTEAFF. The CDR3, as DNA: TGTGCCAGCAGTGATGGTCTTCTAGACTCCGGGACTGAAGCTTTCTTT.

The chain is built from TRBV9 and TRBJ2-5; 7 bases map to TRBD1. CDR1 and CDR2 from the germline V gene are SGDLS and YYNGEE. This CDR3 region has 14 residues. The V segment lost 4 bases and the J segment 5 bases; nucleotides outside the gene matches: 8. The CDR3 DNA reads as TGTGCCAGCAGCCCCACAGGGGTGGCGGAGACCCAGTACTTC. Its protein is CASSPTGVAETQYF. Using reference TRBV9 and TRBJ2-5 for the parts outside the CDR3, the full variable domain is DSGVTQTPKHLITATGQRVTLRCSPRSGDLSVYWYQQSLDQGLQFLIQYYNGEERAKGNILERFSAQQFPDLHSELNLSSLELGDSALYFCASSPTGVAETQYFGPGTRLLVL.

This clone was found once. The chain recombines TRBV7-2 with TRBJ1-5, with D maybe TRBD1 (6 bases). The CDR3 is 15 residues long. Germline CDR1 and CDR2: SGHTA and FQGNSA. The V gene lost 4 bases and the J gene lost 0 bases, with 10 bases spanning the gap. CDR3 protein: CASSSMGASNQPQHF. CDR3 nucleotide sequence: TGTGCCAGCAGCTCCATGGGGGCTAGCAATCAGCCCCAGCATTTT.

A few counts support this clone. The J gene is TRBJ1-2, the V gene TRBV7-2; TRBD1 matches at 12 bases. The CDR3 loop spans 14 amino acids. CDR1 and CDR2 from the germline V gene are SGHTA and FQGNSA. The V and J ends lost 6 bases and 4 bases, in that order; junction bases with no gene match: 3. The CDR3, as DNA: TGTGCCAGCAGGGGGACAGGGGGCGCCTATGGCTACACCTTC. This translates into CASRGTGGAYGYTF.

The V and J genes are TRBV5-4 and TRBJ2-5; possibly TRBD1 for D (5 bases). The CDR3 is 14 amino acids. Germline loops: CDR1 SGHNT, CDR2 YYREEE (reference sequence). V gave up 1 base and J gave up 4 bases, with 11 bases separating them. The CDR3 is CASSLQGAGETQYF. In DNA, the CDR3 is TGTGCCAGCAGCTTGCAAGGGGCTGGAGAGACCCAGTACTTC.